This T cell receptor (beta chain) is from a study of T cell responses to AZD1222 COVID-19 vaccine. Study findings and constraints: Possibly, clonal diversity was underestimated; donors were largely white British and included more females. An increase in Spike-specific TCR breadth and depth was observed after two AZD1222 doses. A reported finding is that nearly half of spike-specific TCRs target unmutated variant regions. CD4 TCRs covered the whole spike, strongest at regions 160-218 and 743-854.

A note on this clone: The antigen is unknown.

Generated by immunoSEQ multiplex PCR, the TCRdb table keeps only in-frame clones and is missing some. The table includes over 150,000 clones, 70% to 90% detected once. The germline gives CDR1 SGHDT, CDR2 YYEEEE. The V gene end was trimmed by 4 bases and the J gene end by 0 bases; junction bases not matched to a gene: 8. The CDR3 has 17 residues. This specimen consisted of peripheral blood, obtained on day 0 of MenACWY control vaccination. The TCR originated in an adult in good health. This chain links TRBV5-6 with TRBJ1-3; 9 bases line up with TRBD1. The CDR3 loop is CASSPQQGANSGNTIYF. CDR3 DNA sequence: TGTGCCAGCAGCCCGCAACAGGGGGCGAACTCTGGAAACACCATATATTTT.